The rows below give T cell receptor beta chains drawn from one sample of a study of identifying expanded T cells in peripheral blood. This table comes from immunoSEQ multiplex PCR, and its TCRdb copy is limited to in-frame clones, with some not included. Of some 78,000 clones in the sample, about 83% were seen once. The sequenced sample consisted of blood. The receptors come from a person aged 18-70 years in good health. CDR3s include the opening cysteine and the closing phenylalanine or tryptophan. The D gene is left open where the match is weak. Expanded clones get a size class; other rows say once, few or many, or leave the size out.

cdr3_aa cdr3_nt j_call v_call clone_size d_call
CASSKGVEAFF TGTGCCAGCAGCAAAGGAGTTGAAGCTTTCTTT TRBJ1-1 TRBV21-1 NA NA
CASSFSGLETQYF TGTGCTAGCAGCTTTAGCGGCTTGGAGACCCAGTACTTC TRBJ2-5 TRBV7-7 NA NA
CAWSGTAYGYTF TGTGCCTGGAGTGGAACAGCATATGGCTACACCTTC TRBJ1-2 TRBV30 NA NA
CASSRRTGENEQFF TGTGCCAGCAGCCGAAGGACAGGGGAGAATGAGCAGTTCTTC TRBJ2-1 TRBV7-2 NA TRBD1
CASSQEFVNQPQHF TGCGCCAGCAGCCAAGAATTTGTAAATCAGCCCCAGCATTTT TRBJ1-5 TRBV4-1 NA NA
CASRLTTTNEQFF TGTGCCAGTAGGCTGACTACCACCAATGAGCAGTTCTTC TRBJ2-1 TRBV19 NA NA
CASRDARDYNNEQFF TGTGCCAGCAGAGACGCTCGGGACTACAACAATGAGCAGTTCTTC TRBJ2-1 TRBV6-6 once TRBD2
CAWNAGIGEKLFF TGTGCCTGGAATGCTGGGATCGGTGAAAAACTGTTTTTT TRBJ1-4 TRBV30 NA NA
CASSLMSGRTGDTQYF TGTGCCAGCAGCTTAATGAGCGGGAGAACCGGGGATACGCAGTATTTT TRBJ2-3 TRBV7-2 NA TRBD2
CASSELLRRKNEKLFF TGCGCCAGCAGCGAGCTTCTACGACGGAAAAATGAAAAACTGTTTTTT TRBJ1-4 TRBV4-1 NA NA
CASSSVRSRVDDEQFF TGTGCCAGCAGTTCGGTTCGGAGCAGGGTCGACGATGAGCAGTTCTTC TRBJ2-1 TRBV28 NA NA
CASSVVGGGPYNEQFF TGTGCCAGCAGCGTAGTAGGTGGCGGCCCCTACAATGAGCAGTTCTTC TRBJ2-1 TRBV9 NA NA
CASSIKGDRWGRDTYSYEQYF TGTGCCAGTAGTATCAAAGGTGATCGTTGGGGACGGGACACCTACTCCTACGAGCAGTACTTC TRBJ2-7 TRBV19 NA NA
CAISERAGDTGELFF TGTGCCATCAGTGAGCGAGCGGGAGACACCGGGGAGCTGTTTTTT TRBJ2-2 TRBV10-3 NA TRBD2
CASSDQGREAFF TGTGCCAGCAGTGATCAGGGACGTGAAGCTTTCTTT TRBJ1-1 TRBV6-1 NA NA
CASSVGFANNEQFF TGTGCCAGCAGCGTAGGATTCGCTAACAATGAGCAGTTCTTC TRBJ2-1 TRBV9 few NA
CASSRTGPFNQPQHF TGTGCCAGCAGCCGAACGGGCCCTTTCAATCAGCCCCAGCATTTT TRBJ1-5 TRBV6-5 few NA
CASSGTSGRNEQFF TGTGCCAGCAGCGGGACTAGCGGGAGAAATGAGCAGTTCTTC TRBJ2-1 TRBV9 once TRBD2
CASSLSGQGAGYEQYF TGTGCCAGCAGTTTATCCGGACAGGGTGCGGGCTACGAGCAGTACTTC TRBJ2-7 TRBV27 NA TRBD1
CASSVGLAEAYEQYF TGTGCCAGCAGCGTAGGACTAGCGGAGGCCTACGAGCAGTACTTC TRBJ2-7 TRBV9 NA TRBD2
CASSRGVPGNTIYF TGTGCCAGCAGCCGGGGGGTCCCTGGAAACACCATATATTTT TRBJ1-3 TRBV7-9 few NA
CASSLGAGTLEQYF TGTGCCAGCAGCTTGGGAGCGGGAACTCTCGAGCAGTACTTC TRBJ2-7 TRBV7-2 NA TRBD2
CASSLEAAGELFF TGTGCCAGCAGCTTGGAGGCGGCCGGGGAGCTGTTTTTT TRBJ2-2 TRBV7-2 NA NA
CASRGTAETQYF TGTGCCAGCAGAGGGACGGCAGAGACCCAGTACTTC TRBJ2-5 TRBV6-5 NA NA
CASSLQGAGNTIYF TGTGCCAGCAGCTTACAAGGGGCTGGAAACACCATATATTTT TRBJ1-3 TRBV7-2 NA NA
CASSLATGGAGTEAFF TGTGCCAGCAGCTTAGCGACAGGGGGCGCGGGCACTGAAGCTTTCTTT TRBJ1-1 TRBV13 NA TRBD1
CASSVGSSGSETQYF TGTGCCAGCAGCGTAGGTAGTAGCGGGTCTGAGACCCAGTACTTC TRBJ2-5 TRBV9 NA TRBD2
CASSLGSGLPNEQFF TGCGCCAGCAGCTTGGGGTCGGGACTTCCCAATGAGCAGTTCTTC TRBJ2-1 TRBV5-1 NA NA
CASSYDPVDMMSYTF TGTGCCAGCAGTTACGACCCAGTGGATATGATGAGCTACACCTTC TRBJ1-2 TRBV6-6 NA NA
CASRRGHELAEETYNEQFF TGTGCCAGCAGGAGAGGGCACGAACTAGCGGAAGAGACCTACAATGAGCAGTTCTTC TRBJ2-1 TRBV7-8 NA TRBD2
CASSVGTGGWETQYF TGTGCCAGCAGCGTAGGGACAGGGGGCTGGGAGACCCAGTACTTC TRBJ2-5 TRBV9 NA TRBD1
CASSDTGGPSEKLFF TGCGCCAGCAGCGATACAGGGGGCCCTAGTGAAAAACTGTTTTTT TRBJ1-4 TRBV5-1 NA TRBD1
CASSPQVGATNEKLFF TGTGCCAGCAGCCCCCAAGTTGGTGCAACTAATGAAAAACTGTTTTTT TRBJ1-4 TRBV5-4 NA NA
CAIRGVAAAEGYTF TGTGCCATCAGGGGGGTTGCGGCCGCCGAAGGCTACACCTTC TRBJ1-2 TRBV10-3 NA NA
CASSLVEYGYTF TGTGCCAGCAGCTTAGTAGAGTATGGCTACACCTTC TRBJ1-2 TRBV7-2 NA NA
CASSHGLGLAGEGGELFF TGCGCCAGCAGCCATGGCTTGGGACTAGCGGGAGAAGGGGGGGAGCTGTTTTTT TRBJ2-2 TRBV4-1 NA TRBD2
CASSRDNYGYTF TGTGCCAGCAGCCGGGACAACTATGGCTACACCTTC TRBJ1-2 TRBV25-1 few NA
CASSLGETQYF TGTGCCAGCTCCCTCGGGGAGACCCAGTACTTC TRBJ2-5 TRBV18 once NA
CASSYSRYSYEQYF TGTGCCAGCAGTTACTCCAGGTACAGCTACGAGCAGTACTTC TRBJ2-7 TRBV6-5 NA NA
CASTNLDSLGEQYF TGTGCCAGCACCAACCTGGACAGTCTGGGCGAGCAGTACTTC TRBJ2-7 TRBV2 NA NA